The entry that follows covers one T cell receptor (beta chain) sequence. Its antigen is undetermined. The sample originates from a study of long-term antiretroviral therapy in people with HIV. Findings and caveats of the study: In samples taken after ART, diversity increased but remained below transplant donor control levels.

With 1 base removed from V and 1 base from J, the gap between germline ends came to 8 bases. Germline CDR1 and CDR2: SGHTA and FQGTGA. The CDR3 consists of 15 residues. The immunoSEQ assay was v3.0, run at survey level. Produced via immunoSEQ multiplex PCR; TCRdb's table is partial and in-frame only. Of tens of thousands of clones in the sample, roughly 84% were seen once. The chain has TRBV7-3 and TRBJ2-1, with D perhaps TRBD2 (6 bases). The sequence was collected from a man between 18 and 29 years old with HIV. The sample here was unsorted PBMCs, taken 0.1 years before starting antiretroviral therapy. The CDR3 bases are TGTGCCAGCAGCTTAATAGCGGTTTCCTACAATGAGCAGTTCTTC. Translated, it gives CASSLIAVSYNEQFF.